The 30 T cell receptor beta chains below all came from one sample that was sequenced in a study of CD4 T cells in relation to SARS-CoV-2 and coronaviruses. Libraries were prepared by immunoSEQ multiplex PCR; TCRdb keeps only in-frame clonotypes and omits some of them. The sample records around 56,000 clones, 75% to 90% being singletons. Before the COVID-19 pandemic, during about 2010-2019, CD4+ T cells were taken from unexposed donors. Source material: memory CD4+ T cells from PBMCs. The source of these receptors is a human donor in good health.

The V call is TRBV28, the J call TRBJ2-6; D is ambiguous. This CDR3 has 18 residues. Germline CDR1 is MDHEN and CDR2 is SYDVKM. V lost 3 bases to trimming and J lost 12 bases, with 27 bases between them. The CDR3 DNA sequence: TGTGCCAGCAGTTTGTACCGGGCACGCTCCCGCGATACTCGCGTCCTGACTTTC. Its translation: CASSLYRARSRDTRVLTF.

The chain employs TRBV3-1 (or the pseudogene TRBV3-2) and TRBJ2-6; possibly TRBD1 or TRBD2 for D (5 bases each). Germline CDR1 reads LGHDT; CDR2 reads YNNKEL (reference sequence). This CDR3 is built from 15 residues. Trimming removed 0 bases at V and 5 bases at J, with 8 bases between. This chain's CDR3 is CASSQDWGRANVLTF. The CDR3 nucleotides are TGTGCCAGCAGCCAAGACTGGGGGAGGGCCAACGTCCTGACTTTC.

The V call is TRBV6-5, the J call TRBJ1-5; D remains ambiguous. Deletions cut 7 bases from V and 3 bases from J, with 13 bases between. This CDR3 has 14 residues. Germline V gene sequence: CDR1 MNHEY, CDR2 SVGAGI. The CDR3 spells CASTFDPYNQPQHF. CDR3 nucleotides: TGTGCCAGCACCTTCGACCCGTACAATCAGCCCCAGCATTTT.

The chain joins TRBV29-1 to TRBJ1-1; 7 nucleotides align to TRBD1. CDR3 length equals 13 residues. J lost 0 bases, V lost 7 bases, and 5 bases had no gene match. CDR1 and CDR2 from the germline V gene are SQVTM and ANQGSEA. CDR3 in DNA: TGCAGCGCGATGGGACAGCTGAACACTGAAGCTTTCTTT. Translated: CSAMGQLNTEAFF.

The rearrangement uses TRBV24-1 and TRBJ2-3, with D possibly matching TRBD2 (6 bases). Germline CDR1 KGHDR, CDR2 SFDVKD. The CDR3 runs 17 residues. The V end was cut by 4 bases, the J end by 1 base, with 17 bases between. The CDR3 nucleotides are TGTGCCACCAGTGACTCCCTGGGCGGCGGGGGCACAGATACGCAGTATTTT. Its translation: CATSDSLGGGGTDTQYF.

This clone was found once. This sequence joins TRBV19 and TRBJ1-3; D unclear. This CDR3 is 16 amino acids long. V lost 4 bases and J 2 bases, leaving 15 bases between the germline ends. CDR1 and CDR2 from the germline V gene are LNHDA and SQIVND (reference sequence). CDR3 residues: CASSTPFRRAGNTIYF. For the CDR3, the DNA is TGTGCCAGTAGTACCCCCTTCCGGCGGGCTGGAAACACCATATATTTT.

This chain joins TRBV6-1 and TRBJ1-1; D is perhaps TRBD1 (6 bases). Germline V gene sequence: CDR1 MNHNS, CDR2 SASEGT. V was pared by 1 base and J by 1 base, with 10 bases between. The CDR3 runs 15 residues. The CDR3, as DNA: TGTGCCAGCAGTGAAGTAGCGACAGGGAACACTGAAGCTTTCTTT. Encoded protein: CASSEVATGNTEAFF.

The chain is built from TRBV7-8 and TRBJ1-1; D gene uncertain. Germline V gene sequence: CDR1 SGHVS, CDR2 FQNEAQ. Deletions cut 2 bases from V and 2 bases from J, with 6 bases between. The CDR3 sequence is 13 residues long. CDR3 protein: CASSLSYNTEAFF. The CDR3, as DNA: TGTGCCAGCAGCTTAAGCTATAACACTGAAGCTTTCTTT.

The chain recombines TRBV28 with TRBJ1-2; 7 bases match TRBD1. This CDR3 comprises 15 residues. The V segment lost 7 bases and the J segment 4 bases; nucleotides outside the gene matches: 12. Germline CDR1 and CDR2: MDHEN and SYDVKM. The CDR3 region is CASTPGGSGGYGYTF. CDR3 nucleotides: TGTGCCAGCACCCCGGGAGGGTCAGGGGGCTATGGCTACACCTTC.

The rearrangement joins TRBV7-2 to TRBJ2-7, with D possibly TRBD2 on 6 matching bases. Germline V CDR1 and CDR2: SGHTA, FQGNSA. The CDR3 consists of 15 residues. V lost 6 bases, J lost 6 bases, and 21 bases lay in between. The CDR3 DNA reads as TGTGCCAGCAGGCGGACCGGGACTTCGAGGAGCGAGCAGTACTTC. Protein sequence: CASRRTGTSRSEQYF.

This sequence joins TRBV5-1 and TRBJ1-1, with a weak D call TRBD1 (5 bases). The V end lost 4 bases, the J end lost 1 base, and 14 bases lay between the germline ends. Per the germline V gene, CDR1 is SGHRS and CDR2 is YFSETQ. The CDR3 has 15 residues. The CDR3 spells CASSGRQTSNTEAFF. CDR3 nucleotides: TGCGCCAGCAGCGGAAGACAGACCTCGAACACTGAAGCTTTCTTT.

The genes are TRBV18 and TRBJ2-1; 7 nucleotides match TRBD2. Germline trimming cut 5 bases from V and 10 bases from J; bases unmatched to any gene: 5. This CDR3 is built from 12 residues. The germline gives CDR1 KGHSH, CDR2 LQKENI. CDR3 nucleotide sequence: TGTGCCAGCTCATACCAGGGAGGGGAGCAGTTCTTC. Amino acid sequence: CASSYQGGEQFF.

The chain joins TRBV11-1 to TRBJ2-1; 7 bases align to TRBD2. The ends lost 5 bases at V and 7 bases at J; junction bases unmatched: 14. In germline, CDR1 is SGHAT, CDR2 FQDESV (reference sequence). This CDR3 is 16 amino acids long. CDR3 sequence reads: CASSPPIAGRANEQFF. CDR3 DNA sequence: TGTGCCAGCAGCCCCCCCATTGCGGGGAGGGCAAATGAGCAGTTCTTC.

The rearrangement uses TRBV6-1 and TRBJ2-1, with 8 bases lining up with TRBD2. The V and J ends lost 1 base and 4 bases, in that order; junction bases with no gene match: 9. This CDR3 comprises 17 residues. CDR1 and CDR2 (germline): MNHNS, SASEGT. This CDR3 reads CASSEDLGTRFYNEQFF. In nucleotides, the CDR3 is TGTGCCAGCAGTGAAGATCTCGGGACTAGATTTTACAATGAGCAGTTCTTC.

V gene TRBV6-5 combines with J gene TRBJ2-3, with 14 bases lining up with TRBD2. Germline V CDR1 and CDR2: MNHEY, SVGAGI. The CDR3 runs 15 residues. The junction had 5 bases not matched to a gene; V was cut back by 8 bases and J by 4 bases. The CDR3 sequence is CASERLAGGSDTQYF. The CDR3 DNA sequence: TGTGCCAGCGAGAGACTAGCGGGAGGGTCAGATACGCAGTATTTT.

V is TRBV28 and J is TRBJ2-2, with 8 bases fitting TRBD1. Looked up from germline, CDR1 is MDHEN and CDR2 is SYDVKM. With V trimmed by 4 bases and J by 6 bases, 7 bases remained unmatched. CDR3 length: 15 amino acids. The CDR3, as DNA: TGTGCCAGCAGTTCCCCAGGGGGCGCGGCCGGGGAGCTGTTTTTT. Its translation: CASSSPGGAAGELFF.

This chain connects TRBV6-1 to TRBJ2-4, with D possibly being TRBD1 (7 bases). V was cut by 3 bases and J by 9 bases, with 9 bases left in between. CDR3 size: 12 residues. Germline V CDR1 and CDR2: MNHNS, SASEGT. In DNA form, the CDR3 reads TGTGCCAGCAGTGACAGGGGGGCCATTCAGTACTTC. Translating gives CASSDRGAIQYF.

This sequence joins TRBV21-1 and TRBJ2-1; TRBD1, the D gene given by the table, was not confirmed from the DNA. TRBV21-1 is deemed a pseudogene. This CDR3 spans 19 amino acids. CDR3 region: CASSKVHGTGFMGHNEQFF. CDR3 nucleotides: TGTGCCAGCAGCAAAGTCCACGGGACAGGGTTTATGGGGCACAATGAGCAGTTCTTC.

The rearrangement uses TRBV9 and TRBJ2-1, with 7 bases lining up with TRBD2. The germline gives CDR1 SGDLS, CDR2 YYNGEE. The CDR3 length is 15 residues. The V gene end was trimmed by 5 bases and the J gene end by 10 bases; junction bases not matched to a gene: 15. CDR3 sequence reads: CASSMGGPASEEQFF. CDR3 DNA sequence: TGTGCCAGCAGTATGGGAGGGCCGGCTTCGGAAGAGCAGTTCTTC.

By sample share, this clone is medium-sized. The V call is TRBV23-1, the J call TRBJ2-6; a possible D gene is TRBD1 (5 bases). TRBV23-1 falls under the ORF class, with uncertain function. This CDR3 spans 20 amino acids. V was cut by 7 bases and J by 1 base, with 26 bases left in between. CDR3 in amino acids: CASIRKFTLTSGSGANVLTF. The CDR3 DNA is TGCGCCAGCATCCGAAAGTTTACCTTAACCTCAGGGTCTGGGGCCAACGTCCTGACTTTC.

This chain links TRBV6-5 with TRBJ2-7, with TRBD1 as a possible D gene (5 bases). The germline V and J ends were trimmed by 6 bases and 5 bases, with 17 bases remaining between them. Germline V CDR1 and CDR2: MNHEY, SVGAGI. This CDR3 is 14 amino acids long. The CDR3 is CASRQAKVVHEQYF. CDR3 sequence (DNA): TGTGCCAGCAGACAGGCAAAGGTGGTCCACGAGCAGTACTTC.

The chain employs TRBV27 and TRBJ1-6; D is perhaps TRBD1 (5 bases). Per the germline V gene, CDR1 is MNHEY and CDR2 is SMNVEV (reference sequence). Trimming cost V 4 bases and J 6 bases, with 16 bases left between them. This CDR3 spans 16 amino acids. The CDR3 bases are TGTGCCAGCAGTTCCAATCCTCGACAGATTAATTCACCCCTCCACTTT. It codes for CASSSNPRQINSPLHF.

The chain links TRBV30 to TRBJ1-2; 9 bases agree with TRBD1. With 4 bases clipped from V and 4 bases from J, the junction kept 16 bases outside the gene matches. CDR3 length: 17 residues. Germline CDR1 reads GTSNPN; CDR2 reads SVGIG (reference sequence). CDR3 nucleotide sequence: TGTGCCTGGAAAAGGGGGGGCTACAGGGGGCTCGTCTATGGCTACACCTTC. Translating it yields CAWKRGGYRGLVYGYTF.

V and J are TRBV30 and TRBJ2-1, with 7 bases fitting TRBD2. The CDR3 runs to 14 residues. Germline assignment: CDR1 GTSNPN and CDR2 SVGIG (reference sequence). Losses at the gene ends were 4 bases for V and 9 bases for J; bases not matched to a gene: 12. The CDR3 protein is CAWITAGAFGEQFF. The CDR3 region has the DNA TGTGCCTGGATAACCGCGGGAGCGTTTGGTGAGCAGTTCTTC. Full variable domain (remainder filled in from reference TRBV30 and TRBJ2-1): SQTIHQWPATLVQPVGSPLSLECTVEGTSNPNLYWYRQAAGRGLQLLFYSVGIGQISSEVPQNLSASRPQDRQFILSSKKLLLSDSGFYLCAWITAGAFGEQFFGPGTRLTVL.

V usage is TRBV5-1 and J usage is TRBJ2-4; TRBD1 matches at 9 bases. The CDR3 is made up of 15 amino acids. Germline assignment: CDR1 SGHRS and CDR2 YFSETQ. J lost 7 bases, V lost 2 bases, and 7 bases had no gene match. CDR3 in amino acids: CASSFRDRVENIQYF. In DNA form, the CDR3 reads TGCGCCAGCAGCTTCCGGGACAGGGTAGAGAACATTCAGTACTTC.

This chain links TRBV5-1 with TRBJ2-1, with a tentative D call TRBD1 (6 bases). CDR1 and CDR2 from the germline V gene are SGHRS and YFSETQ. This CDR3 is built from 14 residues. Trimming pared 7 bases from V and 4 bases from J, leaving 15 bases between. The CDR3 spells CASYRDTHYNEQFF. The CDR3 DNA reads as TGCGCCAGCTACCGGGACACTCATTACAATGAGCAGTTCTTC.

A single count supports this clone. The V and J genes are TRBV18 and TRBJ1-1; D gene uncertain. Trimming removed 6 bases from V and 0 bases from J, with 11 bases in between. The CDR3 runs to 14 residues. In germline, CDR1 is KGHSH, CDR2 LQKENI. CDR3 sequence: CASSLKGMNTEAFF. CDR3 nucleotide sequence: TGTGCCAGCTCTCTAAAGGGTATGAACACTGAAGCTTTCTTT.

The rearrangement joins TRBV7-9 to TRBJ2-1; D remains unclear. This CDR3 contains 12 residues. The germline gives CDR1 SEHNR, CDR2 FQNEAQ (reference sequence). Trimming took 3 bases from V and 4 from J, leaving 4 bases between them. The CDR3 reads CASSFRYNEQFF. CDR3 DNA sequence: TGTGCCAGCAGCTTCAGGTACAATGAGCAGTTCTTC.

The rearrangement links TRBV2 to TRBJ2-6, with D maybe TRBD2 (6 bases). Germline CDR1 and CDR2: SNHLY and FYNNEI. V was shortened by 8 bases and J by 4 bases, with 18 bases between the two germline ends. This CDR3 is built from 16 residues. The DNA for the CDR3 is TGTGCCAGCCTGGGGCATCGGGGGAACGGGGCCAACGTCCTGACTTTC. It specifies CASLGHRGNGANVLTF.

The chain couples TRBV19 to TRBJ2-5; 11 bases fit TRBD1. CDR1 and CDR2 from the germline V gene are LNHDA and SQIVND (reference sequence). The CDR3 runs to 16 residues. The junction had 8 bases not matched to a gene; V was cut back by 1 base and J by 7 bases. CDR3 sequence: CASSIGGQGGAGTQYF. CDR3 in DNA: TGTGCCAGTAGTATAGGGGGACAGGGGGGCGCGGGGACCCAGTACTTC.